The next 32 T cell receptor beta chains were all read from a single sample in a study of blood T cells in healthy people across ages (dated by TCRdb to about 2015). Receptor libraries were prepared by 5' RACE. The sequencer was an Illumina HiSeq 2500. A second roughly 7 to 12 cycle PCR used a sample-barcoded 5' primer and a J-beta primer mix. TCRdb reprocessing: public reads trimmed at Q25 with fastp, clones called with MiXCR, in-frame beta chains kept. Rows with one shared CDR3 protein collapse into an entry with the most common genes and DNA. The sample contains some 760,000 distinct CDR3 sequences, 25% of them found a single time. Together, the top ten hold more than 8% of the sample. These data also formed part of another study, on T cells of mothers and their children.

The sequencing input was blood. These receptors came from a boy younger than 18 in good health.

This chain uses TRBV20-1 with TRBJ2-1, with D hard to call. The V gene lost 0 bases and the J gene lost 3 bases, with 6 bases spanning the gap. Germline CDR1 and CDR2: DFQATT and SNEGSKA (reference sequence). CDR3 size: 13 residues. CDR3 sequence: CSAREQFYNEQFF. Written as DNA, the CDR3 is TGCAGTGCTAGAGAGCAGTTCTACAATGAGCAGTTCTTC.

This clonotype has a handful of counts. The gene calls are TRBV12-3 or TRBV12-4 and TRBJ2-3, with 9 bases identical to TRBD2. After removal of 4 bases from V and 5 bases from J, the junction contained 7 bases not matched to a gene. The CDR3 has 15 amino acids. The CDR3 loop is CASSYLAGVQDTQYF. CDR3 DNA: TGTGCCAGCAGTTACTTAGCGGGAGTTCAAGATACGCAGTATTTT.

This clonotype turned up a few times. V and J are TRBV7-9 and TRBJ2-5; D tentatively reads TRBD1 or TRBD2 (6 bases each). Germline V gene lookup returns CDR1 SEHNR and CDR2 FQNEAQ (reference sequence). The V gene lost 7 bases and the J gene lost 2 bases, with 17 bases spanning the gap. CDR3 length: 15 amino acids. In DNA, the CDR3 is TGTGCCAGCAATCTAAGGGGGGCCGAACAAGAGACCCAGTACTTC. It is translated as CASNLRGAEQETQYF.

J is TRBJ1-2 and V is TRBV6-5; D is possibly TRBD1 (5 bases). Germline V gene lookup returns CDR1 MNHEY and CDR2 SVGAGI. This CDR3 has 18 amino acids. Between the trimmed V and J ends, which lost 4 bases and 4 bases, there was a span of 25 bases. The CDR3 here is CASSSAGQSPTSPYGYTF. In nucleotides, the CDR3 is TGTGCCAGCAGTTCTGCAGGGCAAAGTCCTACGAGCCCCTATGGCTACACCTTC.

The genes are TRBV13 and TRBJ1-2; D unclear. The CDR3 has 16 amino acids. The V end was cut by 4 bases, the J end by 4 bases, with 19 bases between. Germline CDR1 reads PRHDT; CDR2 reads FYEKMQ (reference sequence). The CDR3 reads CASSYGLSDVSYGYTF. The CDR3 nucleotides read TGTGCCAGCAGCTATGGACTTTCGGACGTTTCCTATGGCTACACCTTC.

This chain connects TRBV7-3 to TRBJ2-7; 10 nucleotides match TRBD2. V lost 1 base and J lost 8; bases outside the gene matches: 14. Germline values: CDR1 SGHTA, CDR2 FQGTGA. The CDR3 runs 17 residues. The CDR3 nucleotides read TGTGCCAGCAGCTTAATAAGGACTAGCGGAGTGAGGGTGAAGCAGTACTTC. The encoded protein is CASSLIRTSGVRVKQYF.

The genes are TRBV28 and TRBJ2-4, with a weak D call TRBD2 (5 bases). CDR1 is MDHEN, CDR2 SYDVKM, per germline. V was shortened by 4 bases and J by 1 base, with 17 bases between the two germline ends. The CDR3 sequence is 17 residues long. The CDR3 bases are TGTGCCAGCAGTTCACCCGGGGTCGGGTATGCCAAAAACATTCAGTACTTC. Its protein product is CASSSPGVGYAKNIQYF. The full variable domain, in which reference TRBV28 and TRBJ2-4 provide the parts outside the CDR3, is DVKVTQSSRYLVKRTGEKVFLECVQDMDHENMFWYRQDPGLGLRLIYFSYDVKMKEKGDIPEGYSVSREKKERFSLILESASTNQTSMYLCASSSPGVGYAKNIQYFGAGTRLSVL.

This clonotype was detected a few times. The chain combines TRBV7-8 with TRBJ2-5, with D perhaps given as TRBD1 or TRBD2 (5 bases each). Between the trimmed V and J ends, which lost 2 bases and 5 bases, there was a span of 12 bases. Germline V gene lookup returns CDR1 SGHVS and CDR2 FQNEAQ. The CDR3 has 14 amino acids. The CDR3 DNA sequence: TGTGCCAGCAGCTTAAGGGACGCCCGGGAGACCCAGTACTTC. Translated, it gives CASSLRDARETQYF.

V and J are TRBV5-6 and TRBJ2-5, with 10 bases fitting TRBD2. With V trimmed by 2 bases and J by 4 bases, 5 bases remained unmatched. In germline, CDR1 is SGHDT, CDR2 YYEEEE. The CDR3 is 15 residues long. The CDR3 region has the DNA TGTGCCAGCAGCTTCGGGACTAGCGTGGGAGAGACCCAGTACTTC. Translating gives CASSFGTSVGETQYF.

This clonotype was recorded a few times. This chain uses TRBV13 with TRBJ2-1, with 7 bases that match TRBD2. V was clipped by 5 bases and J by 3 bases; unmatched bases: 13. This CDR3 is built from 17 residues. Germline V CDR1 and CDR2: PRHDT, FYEKMQ (reference sequence). Here the CDR3 reads CASSATISGKVYNEQFF. The CDR3 region has the DNA TGTGCCAGCAGCGCAACTATAAGCGGGAAAGTCTACAATGAGCAGTTCTTC. Looking up the rest from reference TRBV13 and TRBJ2-1 gives the full variable domain: AAGVIQSPRHLIKEKRETATLKCYPIPRHDTVYWYQQGPGQDPQFLISFYEKMQSDKGSIPDRFSAQQFSDYHSELNMSSLELGDSALYFCASSATISGKVYNEQFFGPGTRLTVL.

This clonotype has more than one count but fewer than ten. The V gene is TRBV21-1, the J gene TRBJ2-4; the table's D call, TRBD1, was not checked against the DNA. TRBV21-1 is termed a pseudogene. This CDR3 spans 16 amino acids. This chain's CDR3 is CASSLTAGQKKNIQYF. In DNA, the CDR3 is TGTGCCAGCAGTCTTACAGCGGGACAGAAGAAAAACATTCAGTACTTC.

The table lists this clonotype with a few counts. The rearrangement links TRBV12-5 to TRBJ2-3; D perhaps matches TRBD2 (6 bases). The CDR3 is made up of 12 amino acids. The germline V gene has CDR1 LGHNT and CDR2 FRNRAP. The CDR3 DNA reads as TGTGCGTCCGGAACGGGGGCAGATACGCAGTATTTT. Its translation is CASGTGADTQYF.

The chain couples TRBV9 to TRBJ1-2; D gene ambiguous. This CDR3 is built from 16 residues. V was clipped by 5 bases and J by 0 bases, with 17 bases between them. The germline CDR1 and CDR2 sequences are SGDLS and YYNGEE. CDR3 loop: CASSLGLFATNYGYTF. Written as DNA, the CDR3 is TGTGCCAGCAGTTTAGGCCTCTTTGCCACTAACTATGGCTACACCTTC.

This clonotype was seen more than once but under ten times. This chain connects TRBV27 to TRBJ2-7; 9 bases map to TRBD1. There are 13 residues in the CDR3. J was trimmed by 3 bases and V by 8 bases; bases with no gene match: 5. CDR1 MNHEY and CDR2 SMNVEV come from the germline V gene (reference sequence). The CDR3 DNA sequence: TGTGCCAGCGGGGACAGGGATTTCTACGAGCAGTACTTC. It translates to CASGDRDFYEQYF.

The CDR3 protein is CASSPLVGGSCYEQYF. CDR3 coding DNA: TGTGCCAGCAGTCCCCTCGTTGGGGGGAGTTGCTACGAGCAGTACTTC. This sequence joins TRBV6-1 and TRBJ2-7, with TRBD2 as a possible D gene (6 bases). The germline V gene encodes CDR1 MNHNS and CDR2 SASEGT. This CDR3 contains 16 residues. The germline V and J ends were trimmed by 5 bases and 3 bases, with 20 bases remaining between them.

This clonotype occurred a few times. This chain links TRBV5-8 with TRBJ2-1; possibly TRBD1 or TRBD2 for D (5 bases each). The J call is in doubt because the DNA end fits TRBJ2-5 better. The germline V gene has CDR1 SGHTS and CDR2 YDEGEE. The CDR3 length is 15 residues. The CDR3 coding sequence is TGTGCCAGCAGCTTGGGCGGGTTCCAGGGAGAGACCCAGTACTTC. It yields the protein CASSLGGFQGETQYF.

Comments on this clonotype: A read error may produce the germline difference seen at one junction end. The chain has TRBV4-1 and TRBJ2-7, with TRBD2 matching over 8 bases. The CDR3 runs 16 residues. Germline lookup yields CDR1 MGHRA and CDR2 YSYEKL. The CDR3 reads CANSQDTGGGSYEQYF. CDR3 nucleotides: TGCGCCAACAGCCAAGATACGGGAGGGGGGTCCTACGAGCAGTACTTC.

The chain combines TRBV29-1 with TRBJ2-1; 7 nucleotides line up with TRBD2. This CDR3 region has 11 residues. The V segment lost 6 bases and the J segment 7 bases; nucleotides outside the gene matches: 3. Germline V gene lookup returns CDR1 SQVTM and CDR2 ANQGSEA. The CDR3 DNA follows: TGCAGCGTGCGACTAGCAAATGAGCAGTTCTTC. This sequence encodes CSVRLANEQFF.

The gene calls are TRBV7-2 and TRBJ2-3; tentatively, D is TRBD1 (6 bases). The CDR3 covers 16 residues. Germline V lookup: CDR1 SGHTA, CDR2 FQGNSA. V was pared by 5 bases and J by 2 bases, with 17 bases between. CDR3: CASSIRMGANTDTQYF. CDR3 DNA: TGTGCCAGCAGCATCAGGATGGGGGCGAACACAGATACGCAGTATTTT.

This clonotype occurred a few times. The chain carries TRBV7-8 and TRBJ1-1; D is possibly TRBD1 (6 bases). Trimming stripped 0 bases from V and 5 bases from J, with 16 bases between. The CDR3 is 16 residues long. Germline CDR1 and CDR2: SGHVS and FQNEAQ. CDR3 in DNA: TGTGCCAGCAGCTTAGCCGCGGGGGCGAGAAAAACTGAAGCTTTCTTT. Its translation is CASSLAAGARKTEAFF. Full variable domain (remainder filled in from reference TRBV7-8 and TRBJ1-1): GAGVSQSPRYKVAKRGQDVALRCDPISGHVSLFWYQQALGQGPEFLTYFQNEAQLDKSGLPSDRFFAERPEGSVSTLKIQRTQQEDSAVYLCASSLAAGARKTEAFFGQGTRLTVV.

The J gene is TRBJ1-1, the V gene TRBV20-1; 7 positions match TRBD1. The CDR3 extends over 13 amino acids. Looked up from germline, CDR1 is DFQATT and CDR2 is SNEGSKA (reference sequence). J was trimmed by 1 base and V by 4 bases; bases with no gene match: 3. In DNA, the CDR3 is TGCAGTGCTATTCGGACAGGGAACACTGAAGCTTTCTTT. The encoded protein is CSAIRTGNTEAFF.

This clonotype occurred a few times. One end of the junction fails to match germline, which may point to a read error. The rearrangement joins TRBV4-1 to TRBJ2-5; a possible D gene is TRBD2 (5 bases). Germline V CDR1 and CDR2: MGHRA, YSYEKL. CDR3 length equals 15 residues. The CDR3 DNA sequence: TGCGCCAGCAGCCAACCGGACTCCTCCCGAGAGGCCCAGTACTTC. Protein sequence: CASSQPDSSREAQYF.

V gene TRBV20-1 combines with J gene TRBJ2-2; TRBD1 matches 10 bases. Germline trimming cut 1 base from V and 0 bases from J; bases unmatched to any gene: 5. This CDR3 has 17 amino acids. The V gene's germline CDR1 is DFQATT and CDR2 SNEGSKA (reference sequence). CDR3 coding DNA: TGCAGTGCTAGAGCCCGACAGGGGGCCGCGAACACCGGGGAGCTGTTTTTT. It translates to CSARARQGAANTGELFF.

This clonotype was seen a handful of times. The chain joins TRBV29-1 to TRBJ2-5; 7 bases are shared with TRBD2. The CDR3 is made up of 13 amino acids. CDR1 and CDR2 from the germline V gene are SQVTM and ANQGSEA. Trimming took 7 bases from V and 2 from J; bases not matched to a gene: 7. The CDR3 coding sequence is TGCAGCGGTGACCCGGGACTACAAGAGACCCAGTACTTC. Its translation: CSGDPGLQETQYF.

The rearrangement joins TRBV27 to TRBJ2-4; 8 positions match TRBD2. J gave up 6 bases and V 0 bases, and 4 bases lay outside the gene matches. The CDR3 has 15 amino acids. Germline CDR1 MNHEY, CDR2 SMNVEV (reference sequence). DNA for the CDR3: TGTGCCAGCAGTTTATCCGGGGGGGCCGGAAACATTCAGTACTTC. This sequence encodes CASSLSGGAGNIQYF.

The V and J genes are TRBV2 and TRBJ1-1; D is undetermined. V lost 7 bases and J 0 bases, leaving 12 bases between the germline ends. Looked up from germline, CDR1 is SNHLY and CDR2 is FYNNEI. CDR3 length: 14 amino acids. In DNA, the CDR3 is TGTGCCAGCATTGAGGCTACCGTGAACACTGAAGCTTTCTTT. This translates into CASIEATVNTEAFF.

The rearrangement joins TRBV29-1 to TRBJ2-3; maybe TRBD2 (5 bases). Germline V gene sequence: CDR1 SQVTM, CDR2 ANQGSEA. V was trimmed by 6 bases and J by 2 bases, leaving 12 bases between them. CDR3 length: 13 amino acids. The CDR3 coding sequence is TGCAGCGTGGACGGGGTGCCCACAGATACGCAGTATTTT. Its protein product is CSVDGVPTDTQYF.

This clonotype was seen only a few times. The rearrangement joins TRBV13 to TRBJ2-6; D is possibly TRBD2 (5 bases). Germline CDR1 PRHDT, CDR2 FYEKMQ (reference sequence). This CDR3 has 19 amino acids. V shed 7 bases and J shed 0 bases, with 22 bases lying between them. Here the CDR3 DNA reads TGTGCCAGCAACGAACGGGGAAGTTTTATGGGCTCTGGGGCCAACGTCCTGACTTTC. Translation gives CASNERGSFMGSGANVLTF. Variable domain in full (rest from reference TRBV13 and TRBJ2-6): AAGVIQSPRHLIKEKRETATLKCYPIPRHDTVYWYQQGPGQDPQFLISFYEKMQSDKGSIPDRFSAQQFSDYHSELNMSSLELGDSALYFCASNERGSFMGSGANVLTFGAGSRLTVL.

CDR3 protein: CASSPPAGKETQYF. The CDR3 DNA reads TGTGCCAGCAGCCCCCCCGCGGGTAAAGAGACCCAGTACTTC. The gene calls are TRBV28 and TRBJ2-5, with D maybe TRBD2 (5 bases). The CDR3 is made up of 14 amino acids. Trimming took 6 bases from V and 3 from J, leaving 14 bases between them. CDR1 is MDHEN, CDR2 SYDVKM, per germline. Filled out from reference TRBV28 and TRBJ2-5, the complete variable domain reads DVKVTQSSRYLVKRTGEKVFLECVQDMDHENMFWYRQDPGLGLRLIYFSYDVKMKEKGDIPEGYSVSREKKERFSLILESASTNQTSMYLCASSPPAGKETQYFGPGTRLLVL.

A remark on this clonotype: The junction shows a germline mismatch at one end, possibly a read error. The chain recombines TRBV5-1 with TRBJ2-2; D remains unclear. The CDR3 is made up of 15 amino acids. Germline V CDR1 and CDR2: SGHRS, YFSETQ. CDR3 in DNA: TGCGCCAGCGGCTTGGCCGGTCCGAGCACCGGGGAGCTGTTTTTT. Encoded protein: CASGLAGPSTGELFF.

The rearrangement links TRBV20-1 to TRBJ2-7, with 14 bases fitting TRBD2. The CDR3 has 16 residues. V lost 3 bases and J lost 2; bases outside the gene matches: 6. Germline V CDR1 and CDR2: DFQATT, SNEGSKA (reference sequence). CDR3: CSASGLAGGTTYEQYF. The CDR3 DNA reads TGCAGTGCTAGCGGACTAGCGGGAGGTACAACCTACGAGCAGTACTTC.

J is TRBJ2-1 and V is TRBV19; unclear D gene. The CDR3 has 12 amino acids. Trimming left V 3 bases short and J 8 bases short, with 8 bases between. Germline assignment: CDR1 LNHDA and CDR2 SQIVND (reference sequence). The CDR3 DNA follows: TGTGCCAGTAGTATTGGTGGTGATGAGCAGTTCTTC. This translates into CASSIGGDEQFF.